Below are 9 T cell receptor beta chains sequenced from a single sample in a study of control samples from healthy donors and cancer patients. Data came from immunoSEQ multiplex PCR; TCRdb stores just in-frame clones and leaves some out. The sample has fewer than 150,000 clones; about 93% are singletons. Sequenced input: blood. Receptors were obtained from a man aged 18 to 35 in good health.

The J gene is TRBJ1-6, the V gene TRBV5-1; no firm D call. Per germline, CDR1 SGHRS and CDR2 YFSETQ. V was cut by 5 bases and J by 7 bases, with 16 bases left in between. CDR3 length: 15 residues. CDR3 in DNA: TGCGCCAGCAGGGAGAGGCAGGCGTTAAATTCACCCCTCCACTTT. Protein: CASRERQALNSPLHF.

The chain carries TRBV7-9 and TRBJ2-3; TRBD2 agrees at 8 bases. Germline V gives CDR1 SEHNR, CDR2 FQNEAQ (reference sequence). Trimming removed 6 bases from V and 6 bases from J; junction bases left unmatched: 17. The CDR3 loop spans 17 amino acids. The CDR3 DNA follows: TGTGCCAGCAGTCCCAACCGGACTAGCCAACTTTTCGATACGCAGTATTTT. Translated: CASSPNRTSQLFDTQYF. The entire variable domain, with the rest obtained from reference TRBV7-9 and TRBJ2-3, is as follows: DTGVSQNPRHKITKRGQNVTFRCDPISEHNRLYWYRQTLGQGPEFLTYFQNEAQLEKSRLLSDRFSAERPKGSFSTLEIQRTEQGDSAMYLCASSPNRTSQLFDTQYFGPGTRLTVL.

Of note for this clone: One end of the junction fails to match germline, which may point to a read error. The sample contains more than one DNA sequence encoding this CDR3. The V gene is TRBV28, the J gene TRBJ2-2; weak D call: TRBD2 (6 bases). Per germline, CDR1 MDHEN and CDR2 SYDVKM. The CDR3 runs 12 residues. CDR3 sequence: CAILGGTGELFF. The CDR3 DNA sequence: TGCGCCATCCTCGGGGGTACCGGGGAGCTGTTTTTT.

This rearrangement joins TRBV10-2 to TRBJ2-1; possibly TRBD2 for D (7 bases). V was cut by 6 bases and J by 7 bases, with 13 bases left in between. Germline loops: CDR1 WSHSY, CDR2 SAAADI. This CDR3 is 13 amino acids long. This chain's CDR3 is CASSGGRINEQFF. In nucleotides, the CDR3 is TGCGCCAGCAGCGGGGGGCGGATAAATGAGCAGTTCTTC.

The chain is built from TRBV24-1 and TRBJ2-3; 8 bases line up with TRBD2. CDR1 is KGHDR and CDR2 is SFDVKD in the germline V gene. CDR3 length equals 17 residues. Germline trimming cut 5 bases from V and 4 bases from J; bases unmatched to any gene: 13. CDR3 region: CATSGVREAANSDTQYF. The CDR3 DNA reads TGTGCCACCAGTGGTGTGCGGGAGGCCGCCAATTCAGATACGCAGTATTTT.

The CDR3 sequence is CATWTGGYQETQYF. CDR3 bases: TGTGCCACCTGGACAGGGGGCTACCAAGAGACCCAGTACTTC. This sequence joins TRBV2 and TRBJ2-5; 11 bases are a match to TRBD1. Trimming removed 10 bases from V and 0 bases from J; junction bases left unmatched: 4. Germline V gives CDR1 SNHLY, CDR2 FYNNEI. CDR3 length: 14 amino acids.

The chain couples TRBV7-9 to TRBJ2-1; 8 bases line up with TRBD1. The germline gives CDR1 SEHNR, CDR2 FQNEAQ (reference sequence). The CDR3 runs 14 residues. The J segment lost 9 bases and the V segment lost 2 bases, leaving 6 bases of the junction unmatched. CDR3 in amino acids: CASSLSDRGGEQFF. CDR3 DNA sequence: TGTGCCAGCAGCTTAAGCGACAGGGGCGGTGAGCAGTTCTTC.

This chain connects TRBV28 to TRBJ1-6; D perhaps matches TRBD1 (5 bases). CDR3 length equals 14 residues. The germline gives CDR1 MDHEN, CDR2 SYDVKM. V dropped 6 bases and J dropped 9 bases, with 15 bases sitting between them. The CDR3 nucleotides read TGTGCCAGCAGCCCGGGACCAGGATTTTCACCCCTCCACTTT. Residues: CASSPGPGFSPLHF.

V and J are TRBV27 and TRBJ2-3; no reliable D call. The CDR3 runs to 15 residues. Per the germline V gene, CDR1 is MNHEY and CDR2 is SMNVEV (reference sequence). The V and J ends lost 5 bases and 0 bases respectively, with 12 bases between them. The CDR3 nucleotides read TGTGCCAGCAGTACCAGCGAGCCTAGCACAGATACGCAGTATTTT. This translates into CASSTSEPSTDTQYF.